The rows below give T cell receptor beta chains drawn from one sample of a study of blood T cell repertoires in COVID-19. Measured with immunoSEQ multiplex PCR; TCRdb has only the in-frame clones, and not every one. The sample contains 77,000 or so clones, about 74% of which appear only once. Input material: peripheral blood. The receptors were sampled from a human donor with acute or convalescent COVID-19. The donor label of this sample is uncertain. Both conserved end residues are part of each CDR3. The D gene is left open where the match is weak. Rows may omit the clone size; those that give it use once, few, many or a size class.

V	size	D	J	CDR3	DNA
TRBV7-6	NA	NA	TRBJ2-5	CASSPTTGVVGGAQYF	TGTGCCAGCAGCCCAACCACGGGGGTAGTTGGTGGGGCCCAGTACTTC
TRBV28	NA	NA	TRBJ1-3	CASSPTSGAGNTIYF	TGTGCCAGCAGTCCGACTTCAGGGGCTGGAAACACCATATATTTT
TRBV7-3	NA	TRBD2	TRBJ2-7	CASSPKSGGYEQYF	TGTGCCAGCAGCCCAAAATCGGGGGGCTACGAGCAGTACTTC
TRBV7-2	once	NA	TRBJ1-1	CASSSWSLATEAFF	TGTGCCAGCAGCTCCTGGTCTTTGGCCACTGAAGCTTTCTTT
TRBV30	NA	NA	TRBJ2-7	CAWSVNFLEQYF	TGTGCCTGGAGTGTCAACTTTCTCGAGCAGTACTTC
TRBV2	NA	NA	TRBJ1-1	CASPRGTTEAFF	TGTGCCAGCCCCCGCGGCACCACTGAAGCTTTCTTT
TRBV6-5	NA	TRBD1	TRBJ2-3	CASSYRGTGNPDTQYF	TGTGCCAGCAGTTACCGGGGGACAGGGAATCCAGATACGCAGTATTTT
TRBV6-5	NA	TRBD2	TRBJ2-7	CASSSRGLAGDEQYF	TGTGCCAGCAGTAGCCGGGGACTAGCGGGAGACGAGCAGTACTTC
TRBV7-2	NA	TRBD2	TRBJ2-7	CASSYSGIVEQYF	TGTGCCAGCAGCTATAGCGGGATCGTCGAGCAGTACTTC
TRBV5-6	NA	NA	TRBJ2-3	CASSFGGGDTQYF	TGTGCCAGCAGCTTTGGGGGAGGAGATACGCAGTATTTT
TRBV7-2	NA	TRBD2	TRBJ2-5	CASSLGPSGGPGNF	TGTGCCAGCAGCTTAGGTCCTAGCGGGGGGCCCGGAAACTTC
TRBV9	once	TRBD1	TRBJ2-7	CASSSLGGQGYEQYF	TGTGCCAGCAGCTCCCTGGGGGGACAGGGCTACGAGCAGTACTTC
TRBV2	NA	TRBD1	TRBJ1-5	CASSERTGIFTSNQPQHF	TGTGCCAGCAGTGAAAGGACAGGAATATTTACTAGCAATCAGCCCCAGCATTTT
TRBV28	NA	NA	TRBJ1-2	CASSYPGNGYTF	TGTGCCAGCAGTTACCCCGGGAATGGCTACACCTTC
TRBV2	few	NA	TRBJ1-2	CASRDGRGSGYGYTF	TGTGCCAGCAGAGACGGACGGGGATCAGGCTATGGCTACACCTTC
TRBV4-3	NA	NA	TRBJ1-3	CASSQNAGGGNTIYF	TGCGCCAGCAGCCAAAATGCGGGGGGTGGAAACACCATATATTTT
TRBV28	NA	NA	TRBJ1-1	CASIFDTEAFF	TGTGCCAGCATCTTTGACACTGAAGCTTTCTTT
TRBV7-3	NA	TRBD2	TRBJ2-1	CASSPLPARGGLAGGPHNEQFF	TGTGCCAGCAGCCCACTCCCGGCCCGCGGCGGACTAGCGGGAGGGCCCCACAATGAGCAGTTCTTC
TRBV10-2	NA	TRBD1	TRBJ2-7	CASSERQGATDEQYF	TGCGCCAGCAGTGAACGGCAGGGGGCTACTGACGAGCAGTACTTC
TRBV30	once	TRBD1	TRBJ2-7	CAWRGSGQGGEQYF	TGTGCCTGGAGAGGTTCGGGACAGGGAGGCGAGCAGTACTTC
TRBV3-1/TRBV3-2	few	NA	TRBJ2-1	CASSQDPARLNEQFF	TGTGCCAGCAGCCAAGATCCCGCGCGACTGAATGAGCAGTTCTTC
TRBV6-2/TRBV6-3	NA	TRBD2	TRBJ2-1	CASSYWGTSGSSYNEQFF	TGTGCCAGCAGTTACTGGGGGACTAGCGGGAGCTCCTACAATGAGCAGTTCTTC
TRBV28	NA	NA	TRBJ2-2	CASSLFGTTVRAGELFF	TGTGCCAGCAGTTTATTTGGGACAACAGTTCGTGCCGGGGAGCTGTTTTTT
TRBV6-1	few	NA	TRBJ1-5	CARGSPSNQPQHF	TGTGCCAGAGGTAGCCCTAGCAATCAGCCCCAGCATTTT
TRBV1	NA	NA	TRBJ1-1	CTSSPRGSAPDTTTEAFF	TGCACCAGCAGCCCACGTGGAAGTGCACCCGACACGACCACTGAAGCTTTCTTT
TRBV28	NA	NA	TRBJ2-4	CASSSDTTVRKYF	TGTGCCAGCAGCTCCGACACCACGGTGCGAAAGTACTTC
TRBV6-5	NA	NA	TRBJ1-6	CASKITVTGGSPLHF	TGTGCCAGCAAGATTACCGTGACAGGAGGTTCACCCCTCCACTTT
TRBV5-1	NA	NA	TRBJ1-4	CASSLGSRNEKLFF	TGCGCCAGCAGCTTGGGTTCACGGAATGAAAAACTGTTTTTT
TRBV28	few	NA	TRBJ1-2	CASRDSLYGYTF	TGTGCCAGCAGGGACAGCCTCTATGGCTACACCTTC
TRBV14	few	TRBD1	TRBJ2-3	CASSQGQTPLF	TGTGCCAGCAGCCAGGGACAGACTCCACTCTTT
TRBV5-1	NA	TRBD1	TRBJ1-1	CASSLAPGGQGTEAFF	TGCGCCAGCAGCTTGGCGCCAGGGGGCCAGGGCACTGAAGCTTTCTTT
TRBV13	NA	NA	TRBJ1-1	CASSLTGGHTEAFF	TGTGCCAGCAGCCTGACAGGTGGGCACACTGAAGCTTTCTTT
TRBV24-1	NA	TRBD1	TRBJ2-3	CATSGQGVGDTQYF	TGTGCCACCTCTGGACAGGGGGTTGGGGATACGCAGTATTTT
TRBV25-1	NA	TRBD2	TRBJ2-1	CASMGAGANEQFF	TGTGCCAGCATGGGAGCGGGAGCAAATGAGCAGTTCTTC
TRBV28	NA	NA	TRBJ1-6	CASTPPLQGRRSPLHF	TGTGCCAGCACCCCCCCCCTCCAGGGCCGAAGGTCACCCCTCCACTTT
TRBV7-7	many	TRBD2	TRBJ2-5	CASSKAGTRGSETQYF	TGTGCCAGCAGCAAGGCCGGGACTAGGGGGTCTGAGACCCAGTACTTC
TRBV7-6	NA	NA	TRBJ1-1	CASSLQENTEAFF	TGTGCCAGCAGCCTACAGGAGAACACTGAAGCTTTCTTT
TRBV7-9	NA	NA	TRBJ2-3	CASSKGARYTDTQYF	TGTGCCAGCAGCAAAGGAGCGAGATACACAGATACGCAGTATTTT
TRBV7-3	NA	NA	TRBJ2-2	CASSSQGSTGELFF	TGTGCCAGCAGCTCCCAGGGTAGCACCGGGGAGCTGTTTTTT
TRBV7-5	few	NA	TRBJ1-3	CARSLRLSGGEVGIYF	TGTGCCAGAAGCTTAAGGTTGTCTGGAGGGGAGGTAGGGATATATTTT
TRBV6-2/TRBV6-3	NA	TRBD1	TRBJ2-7	CASSYPSTGVEEQYF	TGTGCCAGCAGTTACCCATCTACAGGGGTGGAGGAGCAGTACTTC
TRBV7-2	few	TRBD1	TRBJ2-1	CASSHAPGGYNEQFF	TGTGCCAGCAGCCACGCCCCAGGGGGTTACAATGAGCAGTTCTTC